The next 9 T cell receptor beta chains were all read from a single sample in a study of T cell changes during pregnancy in multiple sclerosis. The assay was immunoSEQ multiplex PCR, and TCRdb's table has in-frame clones only and misses some. The repertoire holds about 17,000 clones, with approximately 91% as singletons. The input for sequencing was CD8+ T cells from peripheral blood mononuclear cells, taken after pregnancy. All receptors derive from a female donor in good health, enrolled as a control in a pregnancy study.

Judged by abundance, this clone is medium-sized. This chain joins TRBV6-5 and TRBJ2-7; 11 nucleotides align to TRBD1. Germline-derived CDR1 and CDR2 are MNHEY and SVGAGI. The CDR3 totals 15 residues. With 6 bases clipped from V and 5 bases from J, the junction kept 9 bases outside the gene matches. The CDR3 protein is CASSPSWDRGDEQYF. For the CDR3, the DNA is TGTGCCAGCAGCCCCTCTTGGGACAGGGGGGACGAGCAGTACTTC.

J is TRBJ1-1 and V is TRBV30, with 10 bases that match TRBD1. Germline CDR1 and CDR2: GTSNPN and SVGIG (reference sequence). The CDR3 runs 14 residues. The V gene end was trimmed by 2 bases and the J gene end by 3 bases; junction bases not matched to a gene: 3. The CDR3 reads CAWSSGQGDTEAFF. In DNA, the CDR3 is TGTGCCTGGAGTTCCGGACAGGGGGACACTGAAGCTTTCTTT.

The rearrangement links TRBV9 to TRBJ1-1; 9 positions match TRBD1. Losses at the gene ends were 0 bases for V and 6 bases for J; bases not matched to a gene: 9. Germline V gene data show CDR1 as SGDLS and CDR2 as YYNGEE. There are 16 residues in the CDR3. CDR3 loop: CASSVAQDRGLSEAFF. The CDR3, as DNA: TGTGCCAGCAGCGTAGCGCAGGACAGGGGCCTATCTGAAGCTTTCTTT.

This CDR3 reads CASGPSGSYEQYF. CDR3 DNA: TGTGCCAGCGGGCCTAGCGGGAGCTACGAGCAGTACTTC. The rearrangement uses TRBV6-9 and TRBJ2-7; 10 nucleotides align to TRBD2. Germline trimming cut 8 bases from V and 3 bases from J; bases unmatched to any gene: 4. The CDR3 spans 13 residues. Germline V gives CDR1 MNHGY, CDR2 SVAAGI.

In this sample, this clone turned up a few times. The V gene is TRBV4-1, the J gene TRBJ2-6; possibly TRBD1 for D (5 bases). Germline V gives CDR1 MGHRA, CDR2 YSYEKL. This CDR3 has 16 amino acids. V gave up 3 bases and J gave up 2 bases, with 11 bases separating them. CDR3 region: CASSQEGETGANVLTF. For the CDR3, the DNA is TGCGCCAGCAGCCAGGAAGGGGAAACTGGGGCCAACGTCCTGACTTTC.

This chain joins TRBV27 and TRBJ1-1, with 7 bases aligning to TRBD1. This CDR3 comprises 14 residues. J gave up 4 bases and V 8 bases, and 10 bases lay outside the gene matches. CDR1 and CDR2 (germline): MNHEY, SMNVEV (reference sequence). The CDR3 region is CASGKQGLGTEAFF. The DNA for the CDR3 is TGTGCCAGCGGGAAACAGGGGTTGGGCACTGAAGCTTTCTTT.

This clone was observed a single time. V gene TRBV14 combines with J gene TRBJ2-7, with TRBD2 identical over 12 bases. V lost 6 bases to trimming and J lost 5 bases; unmatched junction nucleotides: 8. The CDR3 covers 15 residues. From germline, CDR1 is SGHDN and CDR2 FVKESK. CDR3: CASRPSGRASHEQYF. DNA for the CDR3: TGTGCCAGCAGGCCTAGCGGGAGGGCTAGTCACGAGCAGTACTTC.

The V and J genes are TRBV6-5 and TRBJ1-1; 10 bases are a match to TRBD1. CDR1 MNHEY and CDR2 SVGAGI come from the germline V gene. CDR3 length: 15 residues. Losses at the gene ends were 5 bases for V and 6 bases for J; bases not matched to a gene: 9. CDR3 in DNA: TGTGCCAGCAGTCCAAGTGGGACAGGGGTTGCTGAAGCTTTCTTT. This translates into CASSPSGTGVAEAFF.

In this sample, this clone turned up a few times. The chain recombines TRBV7-9 with TRBJ1-1; D not certain. V was cut by 1 base and J by 3 bases, with 6 bases left in between. The CDR3 contains 13 residues. Germline V lookup: CDR1 SEHNR, CDR2 FQNEAQ (reference sequence). CDR3 in amino acids: CASSLESDTEAFF. The CDR3 DNA follows: TGTGCCAGCAGCTTAGAAAGCGACACTGAAGCTTTCTTT.